Reported below is one TCR beta chain. After thawing and overnight rest, PBMC were stained with GMM-loaded CD1B tetramer, viability dye and anti-CD3 for sorting. C32 glucose monomycolate from Rhodococcus equi was loaded onto the CD1B tetramers. The record originates from a study of T cells in tuberculosis. Findings and limits, study-wide: T cells binding CD1B-GMM tetramer weakly possibly escaped the sort.

This CDR3 comprises 16 residues. In germline, CDR1 is SGHRS, CDR2 YFSETQ. The V segment lost 4 bases and the J segment 4 bases; nucleotides outside the gene matches: 11. No alpha-beta pairing information exists for these sequences. Clones were read by immunoSEQ multiplex PCR, and TCRdb kept only the in-frame ones, dropping some. The profile shows about 58,000 clones, roughly 90% of them singletons. Sequencing was done on a sample of CD1b-GMM tetramer-negative cells sorted from PBMCs. The sequence was obtained from an adult woman with latent tuberculosis. The chain joins TRBV5-1 to TRBJ2-3; 8 bases are shared with TRBD1. In nucleotides, the CDR3 is TGCGCCAGCAGCCGGATGACAGGGGATGATGCAGATACGCAGTATTTT. It translates to CASSRMTGDDADTQYF.